This is a list of T cell receptor beta chains from one sample in a study of T cells after yellow fever vaccination. TCRdb re-called the 5' RACE reads through MiXCR, storing one row per CDR3 protein. Of approximately 550,000 distinct CDR3 sequences in the sample, 13% were seen once. Sample: PBMCs, taken on the day of the yellow fever booster vaccination. The receptors here all came from a man between 25 and 39 years old who received the YFV17D yellow fever vaccine. Each CDR3 is given with its conserved first and last residue.

j_gene: TRBJ2-5; v_gene: TRBV20-1; CDR3aa: CSARITETQYF
j_gene: TRBJ1-6; v_gene: TRBV20-1; CDR3aa: CSARGGQGAHSPLHF
j_gene: TRBJ1-1; v_gene: TRBV12-3/TRBV12-4; CDR3aa: CASSYGGRDTEAFF
j_gene: TRBJ2-7; v_gene: TRBV7-2; CDR3aa: CASSLAGRGYEQYF
j_gene: TRBJ2-5; v_gene: TRBV19; CDR3aa: CASSERGTLTQYF
j_gene: TRBJ2-7; v_gene: TRBV20-1; CDR3aa: CSAQAGVTYEQYF
j_gene: TRBJ2-2; v_gene: TRBV25-1; CDR3aa: CASSESDRYAGELFF
j_gene: TRBJ2-7; v_gene: TRBV7-9; CDR3aa: CASSPRLAENEQYF
j_gene: TRBJ2-4; v_gene: TRBV12-3/TRBV12-4; CDR3aa: CASKGIQNIQYF
j_gene: TRBJ2-3; v_gene: TRBV28; CDR3aa: CASSSLTSGGGDTQYF
j_gene: TRBJ2-7; v_gene: TRBV27; CDR3aa: CASSPGQGLVHSYEQYF
j_gene: TRBJ1-1; v_gene: TRBV20-1; CDR3aa: CSARGFGGLNTEAFF
j_gene: TRBJ1-1; v_gene: TRBV6-1; CDR3aa: CASSVPGGTEAFF
j_gene: TRBJ2-5; v_gene: TRBV20-1; CDR3aa: CSVSGGRVGETQYF
j_gene: TRBJ2-6; v_gene: TRBV5-4; CDR3aa: CASSLQGPGANVLTF
j_gene: TRBJ1-1; v_gene: TRBV12-5; CDR3aa: CASGSPNRGGKAFF
j_gene: TRBJ2-2; v_gene: TRBV4-2; CDR3aa: CASSPTEGLRAAGELFF
j_gene: TRBJ2-5; v_gene: TRBV24-1; CDR3aa: CATSDGRETQYF
j_gene: TRBJ2-2; v_gene: TRBV6-4; CDR3aa: CASSAGPITRGTGELFF
j_gene: TRBJ2-7; v_gene: TRBV11-1; CDR3aa: CASSTGTSGRLGSSYEQYF
j_gene: TRBJ2-5; v_gene: TRBV6-2/TRBV6-3; CDR3aa: CASSYRPGAGRETQYF
j_gene: TRBJ2-5; v_gene: TRBV5-1; CDR3aa: CASSYRDVQETQYF
j_gene: TRBJ1-5; v_gene: TRBV5-1; CDR3aa: CASSWTGGNQPQHF
j_gene: TRBJ2-1; v_gene: TRBV18; CDR3aa: CASSPGVDFDNEQFF
j_gene: TRBJ2-5; v_gene: TRBV29-1; CDR3aa: CSVELRGGWETQYF